This paragraph covers one T cell receptor (beta chain) sequence. Germline lookup yields CDR1 MDHEN and CDR2 SYDVKM. J was trimmed by 4 bases and V by 6 bases; bases with no gene match: 6. The CDR3 contains 14 residues. The sample is drawn from a study of blood T cell repertoires in COVID-19. Study details: Material from acute and convalescent COVID-19 was sourced from the United States, Italy and Spain. PBMCs, B-cell-depleted T cells, or T cells were the source of the cDNA or gDNA that made up the material.

In the authors' workflow: Scientists estimated how many nucleated cells there were by amplifying reference gene primers. Sequencing was performed with immunoSEQ multiplex PCR; in TCRdb, only in-frame clones are kept and a portion is missing. D and trimming were read from the DNA, whereas the V and J calls and clone size are those reported in that table. The sample lists 120,000 or so clones; 70% to 90% were seen once. The TCR sequence derives from a woman aged 55 to 70 with acute or convalescent COVID-19. This sequence joins TRBV28 and TRBJ1-3; the match to TRBD1 covers 7 bases. Sequencing was done on a sample of peripheral blood. The CDR3 sequence: CASSPTTGGNTIYF. The CDR3 DNA reads TGTGCCAGCAGCCCAACGACAGGGGGAAACACCATATATTTT. The full variable domain, its missing parts supplied by reference TRBV28 and TRBJ1-3, is DVKVTQSSRYLVKRTGEKVFLECVQDMDHENMFWYRQDPGLGLRLIYFSYDVKMKEKGDIPEGYSVSREKKERFSLILESASTNQTSMYLCASSPTTGGNTIYFGEGSWLTVV.